Listed below are T cell receptor beta chains from one sample, sequenced in a study of T-cell reconstitution after alpha-beta-depleted transplantation in children. TCRdb redid the calling of the PCR reads with MiXCR, one entry per CDR3 protein. The table includes over 400,000 distinct CDR3 sequences, roughly an eighth detected once. Here the sequenced sample was PBMCs from the stem cell graft donor, taken from the stem cell graft. The receptor source for this set is a human donor who donated a stem cell graft to a child with combined immunodeficiency. Each CDR3 is given with its conserved first and last residue. D genes are given only for firm matches. Not every row has a clone size; where given, it reads once, few, many or a size class.

j_call,v_call,d_call,clone_size,cdr3_nt,cdr3_aa
TRBJ2-3,TRBV7-9,TRBD2,few,TGTGCCAGCAGCTCGGCGGGACTAGCGACGAGAGATACGCAGTATTTT,CASSSAGLATRDTQYF
TRBJ2-1,TRBV29-1,.,.,TGCAGCGCTCCAGCCAGTCGGAGTGAGCAGTTCTTC,CSAPASRSEQFF
TRBJ1-2,TRBV7-9,.,.,TGTGCCAGCAGCTTAATACAGAATCTGGATGGCTACACCTTC,CASSLIQNLDGYTF
TRBJ2-2,TRBV6-5,.,many,TGTGCCAGCAGTTATGAAGGGGGAGCCGCCGGGGAGCTGTTTTTT,CASSYEGGAAGELFF
TRBJ2-3,TRBV12-3/TRBV12-4,.,.,TGTGCCAGCAGTTTACTTGGCACTCGGACAGATACGCAGTATTTT,CASSLLGTRTDTQYF
TRBJ2-6,TRBV15,.,.,TGTGCCACCAGCAGAGATCTTGGGTCTGGGGCCAACGTCCTGACTTTC,CATSRDLGSGANVLTF
TRBJ2-2,TRBV29-1,TRBD2,.,TGCAGCGTTGTCGGGGGGGACGGGGAGCTGTTTTTT,CSVVGGDGELFF
TRBJ2-1,TRBV29-1,.,.,TGCAGCGTTGAAGGGGGAGAGGCTAATTACAATGAGCAGTTCTTC,CSVEGGEANYNEQFF
TRBJ2-1,TRBV7-3,TRBD2,few,TGTGCCAGCAGCCTAGCGGGAGGGCCACAGAATGAGCAGTTCTTC,CASSLAGGPQNEQFF
TRBJ2-3,TRBV29-1,TRBD1,few,TGCAGCGTTGAGGTTGAGGAGACAGGGTACCGGGGACGCACAGATACGCAGTATTTT,CSVEVEETGYRGRTDTQYF
TRBJ1-1,TRBV7-2,TRBD1,few,TGTGCCAGCAGCCCTGACAGGGTTCGCACTGAAGCTTTCTTT,CASSPDRVRTEAFF
TRBJ1-3,TRBV29-1,.,.,TGCAGCGTTGAACGACAGGCTGGAAACACCATATATTTT,CSVERQAGNTIYF
TRBJ2-1,TRBV18,.,few,TGTGCCAGCGGAGGAGGAATCTACAATGAGCAGTTCTTC,CASGGGIYNEQFF
TRBJ2-1,TRBV12-3/TRBV12-4,TRBD2,many,TGTGCCAGCAGTTTTAATCATGTAGCGGGAGGGCAGGATGAGCAGTTCTTC,CASSFNHVAGGQDEQFF
TRBJ2-7,TRBV4-2,.,.,TGTGCCAGCAGCCAAGGATGGATAGCGGCCTCCTACGAGCAGTACTTC,CASSQGWIAASYEQYF
TRBJ2-1,TRBV28,.,few,TGTGCCAGCAGTTTCGGGTATGAGCAGTTCTTC,CASSFGYEQFF
TRBJ2-5,TRBV7-6,.,.,TGTGCCAGCAGCCCGCCGGACTATGAACAAGAGACCCAGTACTTC,CASSPPDYEQETQYF
TRBJ2-7,TRBV7-2,.,.,TGTGCCAGCAGCTTCTTTCTAGGGTACGAGCAGTACTTC,CASSFFLGYEQYF
TRBJ1-1,TRBV7-9,.,few,TGTGCCAGCAGCTTAGTTGGGTACAGGGTGGACACTGAAGCTTTCTTT,CASSLVGYRVDTEAFF
TRBJ2-3,TRBV29-1,TRBD2,.,TGCAGCGCTGGGGGGACTAGCGGGACCGATACGCAGTATTTT,CSAGGTSGTDTQYF
TRBJ2-1,TRBV4-3,.,few,TGCGCCAGCAGCCAGGGGGAGTCCGCCTACAATGAGCAGTTCTTC,CASSQGESAYNEQFF
TRBJ2-7,TRBV5-5,.,many,TGTGCCAGCAGCTTGGATATGGCCAGGGGCTACGAGCAGTACTTC,CASSLDMARGYEQYF
TRBJ2-1,TRBV12-3/TRBV12-4,.,many,TGTGCCAGCAGTTCGACGGGACTCTTTTTCTCCTACAATGAGCAGTTCTTC,CASSSTGLFFSYNEQFF
TRBJ2-1,TRBV12-3/TRBV12-4,.,few,TGTGCCAGCAGCGGGAGCGCTGCCAACAATGAGCAGTTCTTC,CASSGSAANNEQFF
TRBJ2-5,TRBV7-6,TRBD1,once,TGTGCCAGCAGCCTATCTGACAGGGCGTCCCAAGAGACCCAGTACTTC,CASSLSDRASQETQYF
TRBJ2-7,TRBV7-8,TRBD1,few,TGTGCCAGCAGCCCCGGACAGGGAATGGACTACGAGCAGTACTTC,CASSPGQGMDYEQYF
TRBJ2-2,TRBV9,TRBD1,.,TGTGCCAGCAGCTCTCGAACCGGGACAGGGATCGGGGAGCTGTTTTTT,CASSSRTGTGIGELFF